This T cell receptor (beta chain) was identified in a study of post-analysis software for immune sequencing data. Whole-study results and caveats: Elevated frequency relative to controls characterized roughly 5 TRBV segments in patients, TRBV5-6, TRBV5-1 and TRBV20-1 among them.

Built from TCR beta cDNA, the libraries had unique molecular identifiers in them. TCRdb processed the PCR reads anew with MiXCR; each CDR3 protein has one entry. The sample yields roughly 620,000 distinct CDR3 sequences, about 40% seen once. Trimming cost V 8 bases and J 3 bases, with 16 bases left between them. Germline V gives CDR1 SGHRS, CDR2 YFSETQ. This CDR3 has 14 amino acids. This clonotype showed up just a few times. Its antigen is undetermined. The rearrangement joins TRBV5-1 to TRBJ2-3, with a tentative D call TRBD2 (5 bases). Material for sequencing was blood. The origin of this receptor is a girl between 5 and 17 years old with multiple sclerosis. The CDR3 spells CASYFSGETDTQYF. The CDR3 DNA reads as TGCGCCAGTTACTTCTCCGGGGAGACAGATACGCAGTATTTT.